This TCR beta chain was profiled in a study of identical twins. Template switching supplied a universal primer site; unique molecular identifiers were carried on the cDNA. TCRdb ran MiXCR on the 5' RACE reads and lists one entry per CDR3 protein. The table has fewer than 900,000 distinct CDR3 sequences, 18% seen once. CDR1 SGHTA and CDR2 FQGNSA come from the germline V gene. Trimming cost V 1 base and J 3 bases; bases outside gene matches: 7. This CDR3 is 16 amino acids long. This clonotype was detected many times. These sequences were also reported in another study, on T cells expressing NK-cell markers. Turning to that study: With respect to HCMV, seven of the eight sequenced donors were seropositive, and one was seronegative. These clonotypes also led the CD3+CD56-NKG2C+ fraction in a few donors.

The receptor's source is a woman under 30 in good health. This chain links TRBV7-2 with TRBJ2-7, with TRBD1 matching 9 bases. Material: PBMCs. CDR3: CASSLGAGQGNYEQYF. The CDR3 DNA follows: TGTGCCAGCAGCTTAGGTGCGGGACAGGGAAACTACGAGCAGTACTTC.